This TCR beta chain was sequenced in a study of naive and memory T cell subsets (dated by TCRdb to about 2017). Regarding the complete study: The figure summarizing these samples reported ten or so blood donors, 7 tuberculin skin test biopsies and 3 saline control biopsies. PCR2 was typically a SYBR Green qPCR stopped at a set threshold; low-input samples could instead use end-point PCR (around 6 cycles).

This clonotype was seen many times. It has no known antigen specificity. Nothing much larger sits one base from this clone, and base qualities are not available. Here is what the overall study found, with its caveats: The potential sensitivity of the RNA-based method to TCR transcript changes with T cell activation and differentiation was acknowledged.

The library was generated by 5' RACE. TCR RNA was reverse transcribed with SuperScript IV using alpha and beta constant region primers for the blood and skin samples. The ligated cDNA was amplified by four rounds of PCR, in which nested alpha and beta constant region primers were used together with the SP2 primer. Using T4 RNA ligase 1, an oligonucleotide carrying both the Illumina SP2 primer and a UMI was ligated onto the 3' end of the cDNA. The 12-nucleotide UMI consisted of two random hexamers with an eight-base spacer between the hexamers to prevent hairpin formation. From the second PCR onward, TCR alpha and beta chain libraries were processed separately and dual indexed for multiplexing. After pooling, the indexed libraries were analyzed by capillary electrophoresis and sequenced on either an Illumina MiSeq or NextSeq. Libraries were spiked with PhiX DNA at roughly 5-7.5% so that base diversity was increased and cluster recognition was improved. The study's processing was this. Demultiplexor took UMIs from read 2, joined the UMIs to the TCR sequence from read 1, and separated reads according to sample indices. Decombinator identified V and J genes and V-J junctions, assigning each TCR a five-part identifier including V and J deletions. UMIs were used by Collapsinator to correct sequencing errors and PCR amplification heterogeneity, so that a UMI-based abundance was obtained for each TCR. CDR3Translator turned identifiers into nucleotide sequence, translated the nucleotide sequence into amino acids, and pulled out CDR3 regions based on terminal motifs. Error-corrected alpha and beta TCR counts from blood and skin were compared after normalization to input RNA amount. The public sequencing data were trimmed at Q25 with fastp and processed into clonotypes with MiXCR by TCRdb, which kept only in-frame beta chains. Rows with a matching CDR3 protein are joined into one entry that keeps the most common DNA and genes. None of the V and J calls come from the authors' own analysis; TCRdb made them. Here the sample has 25,000 to 30,000 distinct CDR3 sequences; around a quarter occur a single time. Clones ranked in the top ten supply about 1.7% of the sample.

Taken from cysteine to phenylalanine, the CDR3 has 14 residues. Only the CDR3 DNA is retained, 42 bases long and in frame from the first base. The V end loses 5 bases and the J end loses 3 bases, and a stretch of 14 bases separates them. Taken from the germline V gene, the CDR1 and CDR2 loops are KGHSH and LQKENI. Whole blood analysis involved drawing 2.5 ml of peripheral blood from adult healthy volunteers into Tempus tubes and then extracting RNA following the manufacturer's instructions. The study reported a robust and sensitive protocol to amplify, sequence and analyze TCRs, based on 3' ligation of a UMI-containing oligonucleotide to TCR cDNA. Before reverse transcription, total RNA that had not been cell sorted was treated with RQ1 DNase, with a target input of 1 to 1000 ng. Libraries were prepared from skin biopsies and whole blood so that pipeline robustness could be tested in samples in which T cells form a minority population.

The chain is assembled from TRBV18 and TRBJ2-7; the D region possibly corresponds to TRBD1 (6 bases align). This TCR was recovered from a female donor in good health. The CDR3 protein sequence reads: CASSDDRSSYEQYF. The DNA is TGTGCCAGCTCAGACGACAGGTCCAGCTACGAGCAGTACTTC.